This entry lists 31 T cell receptor beta chains sequenced from one sample in a study of shared clonotypes between healthy human individuals. Method: immunoSEQ multiplex PCR; TCRdb's copy keeps in-frame clones and lacks some. The profile shows about 680,000 clones, 74% of them singletons. Specimen: memory CD4+ T cells sorted from blood. As for subset: CD45RA-negative fraction. The receptors here all came from a woman in her twenties or thirties in good health.

This clone was found once. This chain links TRBV28 with TRBJ2-7; 9 bases are shared with TRBD1. With 6 bases clipped from V and 1 base from J, the junction kept 10 bases outside the gene matches. The length of the CDR3 is 16 residues. Germline CDR1 is MDHEN and CDR2 is SYDVKM. DNA for the CDR3: TGTGCCAGCAGACCTACCGGGACAGGGATATCCTACGAGCAGTACTTC. It encodes CASRPTGTGISYEQYF.

The rearrangement uses TRBV5-4 and TRBJ1-2; D may be TRBD1 (5 bases). Trimming cost V 4 bases and J 4 bases, with 17 bases left between them. The CDR3 loop spans 15 amino acids. CDR1 is SGHNT and CDR2 is YYREEE in the germline V gene (reference sequence). The CDR3 spells CASSPGQGRGYGYTF. The CDR3 bases are TGTGCCAGCAGCCCCGGGCAGGGTCGAGGCTATGGCTACACCTTC.

The sample holds a few counts of this clone. The chain is built from TRBV4-1 and TRBJ2-1, with 10 bases identical to TRBD2. The CDR3 has 15 amino acids. Germline V gives CDR1 MGHRA, CDR2 YSYEKL. V shed 4 bases and J 5 bases; nucleotides not matched to a gene: 5. CDR3 in amino acids: CASSRIAGGNNEQFF. CDR3 sequence (DNA): TGCGCCAGCAGCCGTATAGCGGGAGGCAACAATGAGCAGTTCTTC.

The gene calls are TRBV25-1 and TRBJ2-6, with D hard to call. Trimming shortened V by 4 bases and J by 0 bases, and 7 bases separated the two germline ends. The CDR3 sequence is 15 residues long. Germline V CDR1 and CDR2: MGHDK, SYGVNS. In nucleotides, the CDR3 is TGTGCCAGCAGTGCGTCGGGCTCTGGGGCCAACGTCCTGACTTTC. Its translation is CASSASGSGANVLTF.

This clone was counted between two and nine times. This rearrangement joins TRBV19 to TRBJ1-5; D gene unclear. The ends were cut back, 6 bases at V and 1 base at J, with 10 bases in the middle. Germline V lookup: CDR1 LNHDA, CDR2 SQIVND (reference sequence). This CDR3 is built from 14 residues. The CDR3 sequence is CASSKTRSNQPQHF. The CDR3 DNA reads TGTGCCAGTAGCAAAACACGGAGCAATCAGCCCCAGCATTTT.

This chain connects TRBV7-6 to TRBJ2-7; TRBD1 is a possible D gene (6 bases). Germline lookup yields CDR1 SGHVS and CDR2 FNYEAQ. The CDR3 consists of 15 residues. Trimming pared 5 bases from V and 0 bases from J, leaving 14 bases between. The CDR3 region is CASSPSGTRSYEQYF. The CDR3 coding sequence is TGTGCCAGCAGCCCTAGTGGGACACGCTCCTACGAGCAGTACTTC. Variable domain in full (rest from reference TRBV7-6 and TRBJ2-7): GAGVSQSPRYKVTKRGQDVALRCDPISGHVSLYWYRQALGQGPEFLTYFNYEAQQDKSGLPNDRFSAERPEGSISTLTIQRTEQRDSAMYRCASSPSGTRSYEQYFGPGTRLTVT.

V gene TRBV6-5 combines with J gene TRBJ1-1; D is unresolved. Germline-derived CDR1 and CDR2 are MNHEY and SVGAGI. V was cut by 1 base and J by 0 bases, with 6 bases left in between. The CDR3 loop spans 14 amino acids. The CDR3 sequence is CASSYYSLNTEAFF. The CDR3 nucleotides are TGTGCCAGCAGTTACTACAGCTTGAACACTGAAGCTTTCTTT.

The chain has TRBV2 and TRBJ2-2; 7 nucleotides line up with TRBD2. Trimming took 5 bases from V and 0 from J; bases not matched to a gene: 6. Germline V gene lookup returns CDR1 SNHLY and CDR2 FYNNEI. The CDR3 loop spans 16 amino acids. The DNA of the CDR3 is TGTGCCAGCAGTAGGGCGGGAGACGCGAACACCGGGGAGCTGTTTTTT. It yields the protein CASSRAGDANTGELFF.

V usage is TRBV14 and J usage is TRBJ2-3; TRBD1 aligns across 8 bases. There are 15 residues in the CDR3. The germline V gene encodes CDR1 SGHDN and CDR2 FVKESK. V was clipped by 4 bases and J by 6 bases; unmatched bases: 9. This chain's CDR3 is CASSPGQGARDTQYF. For the CDR3, the DNA is TGTGCCAGCAGCCCCGGGCAGGGGGCGCGGGATACGCAGTATTTT. The full variable domain, rest sourced from reference TRBV14 and TRBJ2-3, is EAGVTQFPSHSVIEKGQTVTLRCDPISGHDNLYWYRRVMGKEIKFLLHFVKESKQDESGMPNNRFLAERTGGTYSTLKVQPAELEDSGVYFCASSPGQGARDTQYFGPGTRLTVL.

This clone came up once. The gene calls are TRBV28 and TRBJ2-6, with no clear D. The germline V gene encodes CDR1 MDHEN and CDR2 SYDVKM. V was pared by 7 bases and J by 0 bases, with 7 bases between. CDR3 length equals 14 residues. CDR3 sequence reads: CASKAHSGANVLTF. CDR3 DNA sequence: TGTGCCAGCAAAGCCCACTCTGGGGCCAACGTCCTGACTTTC.

As for this clone: This sample includes further DNA sequences coding for the same CDR3. The rearrangement joins TRBV19 to TRBJ2-1; 11 bases map to TRBD1. The CDR3 contains 17 residues. From germline, CDR1 is LNHDA and CDR2 SQIVND (reference sequence). V lost 3 bases and J lost 3; bases outside the gene matches: 7. The CDR3 here is CASSIATGTGGYNEQFF. Here the CDR3 DNA reads TGTGCCAGTAGTATTGCAACCGGGACAGGGGGCTACAATGAGCAGTTCTTC.

This clone has just one count. The chain is built from TRBV7-9 and TRBJ2-4; 9 bases agree with TRBD1. J gave up 7 bases and V 10 bases, and 5 bases lay outside the gene matches. The CDR3 extends over 12 amino acids. Germline V gives CDR1 SEHNR, CDR2 FQNEAQ (reference sequence). CDR3 nucleotides: TGTGCCACCAACGACAGGGGGAACATTCAGTACTTC. Its protein is CATNDRGNIQYF. Full variable domain (rest looked up from reference TRBV7-9 and TRBJ2-4): DTGVSQNPRHKITKRGQNVTFRCDPISEHNRLYWYRQTLGQGPEFLTYFQNEAQLEKSRLLSDRFSAERPKGSFSTLEIQRTEQGDSAMYLCATNDRGNIQYFGAGTRLSVL.

This clone showed up just once. J is TRBJ1-3 and V is TRBV7-2; D not resolved. Germline V CDR1 and CDR2: SGHTA, FQGNSA. V lost 5 bases and J 9 bases, leaving 14 bases between the germline ends. There are 13 residues in the CDR3. The chain's CDR3 is CASSLGPAGTIYF. Here the CDR3 DNA reads TGTGCCAGCAGCCTGGGTCCGGCAGGCACCATATATTTT.

This clone was found once. This sequence joins TRBV12-1 and TRBJ1-2. TRBV12-1 is deemed a pseudogene. This CDR3 region has 15 residues. CDR3 amino acids: CASSRIGPRNYGYTF. For the CDR3, the DNA is TGTGCCAGCAGCCGAATTGGACCGCGCAACTATGGCTACACCTTC.

This clone was observed once. The V and J genes are TRBV2 and TRBJ2-3; a weak D match, TRBD2 (5 bases). Germline CDR1 and CDR2: SNHLY and FYNNEI. The V and J ends lost 9 bases and 2 bases respectively, with 21 bases between them. There are 16 residues in the CDR3. CDR3 protein: CASTGFDGIPTDTQYF. In DNA, the CDR3 is TGTGCCAGTACGGGTTTCGACGGGATACCCACAGATACGCAGTATTTT.

The chain joins TRBV16 to TRBJ2-7; 9 bases match TRBD1. This CDR3 comprises 15 residues. Germline lookup yields CDR1 KGHSY and CDR2 FQNENV. V was pared by 6 bases and J by 1 base, with 7 bases of the junction left unmatched. Here the CDR3 reads CASRAPGQGSYEQYF. CDR3 DNA: TGTGCCAGCAGAGCCCCGGGACAGGGATCCTACGAGCAGTACTTC.

The gene calls are TRBV28 and TRBJ2-3; perhaps D is TRBD1 or TRBD2 (5 bases each). Germline CDR1 reads MDHEN; CDR2 reads SYDVKM. V was trimmed by 7 bases and J by 5 bases, leaving 19 bases between them. This CDR3 has 15 residues. CDR3: CASTIPGRSQDTQYF. CDR3 in DNA: TGTGCCAGCACTATACCGGGACGGAGTCAAGATACGCAGTATTTT.

This chain links TRBV28 with TRBJ2-1, with D possibly TRBD2 on 6 matching bases. The CDR3 is made up of 12 amino acids. Per germline, CDR1 MDHEN and CDR2 SYDVKM. The germline V and J ends were trimmed by 8 bases and 5 bases, with 10 bases remaining between them. Here the CDR3 DNA reads TGTGCCAGCTGCGGGACTCACAATGAGCAGTTCTTC. The encoded protein is CASCGTHNEQFF. The full variable domain, with the rest looked up from reference TRBV28 and TRBJ2-1, is DVKVTQSSRYLVKRTGEKVFLECVQDMDHENMFWYRQDPGLGLRLIYFSYDVKMKEKGDIPEGYSVSREKKERFSLILESASTNQTSMYLCASCGTHNEQFFGPGTRLTVL.

To note about this clone: A junction boundary mismatches the germline segment, possibly from a read error. This chain connects TRBV5-1 to TRBJ2-7, with 7 nucleotides matching TRBD2. The CDR3 spans 13 residues. CDR1 SGHRS and CDR2 YFSETQ come from the germline V gene. This CDR3 reads CASSLGLSSEQYF. In DNA, the CDR3 is TGCGCCAGCAGCCTGGGACTATCCTCCGAGCAGTACTTC.

The J gene is TRBJ1-5, the V gene TRBV30; a weak D match, TRBD1 (6 bases). The germline V and J ends were trimmed by 3 bases and 6 bases, with 18 bases remaining between them. Germline loops: CDR1 GTSNPN, CDR2 SVGIG (reference sequence). The CDR3 length is 15 residues. The DNA for the CDR3 is TGTGCCTGGAGCGGACAGAATGGGGCCAGTCAGCCCCAGCATTTT. Its translation: CAWSGQNGASQPQHF.

This chain uses TRBV7-2 with TRBJ2-2, with a tentative D call TRBD2 (6 bases). Germline V gene lookup returns CDR1 SGHTA and CDR2 FQGNSA. Deletions cut 3 bases from V and 3 bases from J, with 8 bases between. This CDR3 is built from 14 residues. The DNA for the CDR3 is TGTGCCAGCAGCTTTTGGAGGGACACCGGGGAGCTGTTTTTT. Protein product: CASSFWRDTGELFF.

The chain employs TRBV28 and TRBJ1-5, with D perhaps TRBD1 (5 bases). CDR1 MDHEN and CDR2 SYDVKM come from the germline V gene. V lost 6 bases to trimming and J lost 7 bases, with 22 bases between them. The CDR3 length is 16 residues. The CDR3 loop is CASRPRVWQVAQPQHF. The CDR3 DNA follows: TGTGCCAGCAGACCCAGGGTTTGGCAAGTCGCGCAGCCCCAGCATTTT.

The chain recombines TRBV5-1 with TRBJ2-2, with a possible D match to TRBD2 (6 bases). This CDR3 is built from 15 residues. Germline CDR1 SGHRS, CDR2 YFSETQ. V lost 2 bases and J 2 bases, leaving 10 bases between the germline ends. The DNA of the CDR3 is TGCGCCAGCAGCTTTGGACTAACTAACACCGGGGAGCTGTTTTTT. Translating gives CASSFGLTNTGELFF.

The gene calls are TRBV27 and TRBJ1-5; a possible D gene is TRBD1 (6 bases). The germline V gene encodes CDR1 MNHEY and CDR2 SMNVEV (reference sequence). This CDR3 spans 16 amino acids. V lost 6 bases and J 6 bases, leaving 21 bases between the germline ends. The CDR3 sequence: CASSPMVGRGTQPQHF. Here the CDR3 DNA reads TGTGCCAGCAGCCCTATGGTGGGCAGGGGCACTCAGCCCCAGCATTTT.

The V call is TRBV15, the J call TRBJ2-5, with 8 bases aligning to TRBD1. This CDR3 spans 14 amino acids. J gave up 3 bases and V 3 bases, and 3 bases lay outside the gene matches. CDR1 is LNHNV and CDR2 is YYDKDF in the germline V gene (reference sequence). The DNA for the CDR3 is TGTGCCACCAGCAGCCGACAGGGGAAAGAGACCCAGTACTTC. Amino acids: CATSSRQGKETQYF.

The chain joins TRBV10-3 to TRBJ2-1; D gene uncertain. The CDR3 spans 13 residues. V lost 0 bases, J lost 6 bases, and 6 bases lay in between. Germline assignment: CDR1 ENHRY and CDR2 SYGVKD. CDR3 nucleotides: TGTGCCATCAGTGAGTCTAGCAGCAATGAGCAGTTCTTC. Amino acid sequence: CAISESSSNEQFF.

This clone was counted a few times. The rearrangement links TRBV5-1 to TRBJ1-4, with D perhaps matching TRBD1 (5 bases). The CDR3 spans 15 residues. Trimming removed 0 bases from V and 10 bases from J, with 16 bases in between. CDR1 SGHRS and CDR2 YFSETQ come from the germline V gene. The CDR3 DNA reads as TGCGCCAGCAGCTTGGACTCTCTACAGGACTTAAAACTGTTTTTT. Translation: CASSLDSLQDLKLFF.

This clone was seen more than once but under ten times. V usage is TRBV27 and J usage is TRBJ2-2, with a tentative D call TRBD2 (5 bases). From germline, CDR1 is MNHEY and CDR2 SMNVEV (reference sequence). Trimming stripped 3 bases from V and 5 bases from J, with 10 bases between. The CDR3 is made up of 14 amino acids. As DNA, the CDR3 is TGTGCCAGCAGTTTGCAGCGGCGGACCGGGGAGCTGTTTTTT. This codes for CASSLQRRTGELFF.

This clone was observed many times. At the DNA level, this CDR3 is encoded by other sequences in the same sample as well. The CDR3 DNA is TGTGCCAGCAGTGAGGGCTCTGGGGCCAACGTCCTGACTTTC. Protein: CASSEGSGANVLTF. V usage is TRBV6-1 and J usage is TRBJ2-6; D gene uncertain. This CDR3 region has 14 residues. The V and J ends lost 3 bases and 0 bases respectively, with 3 bases between them. Germline values: CDR1 MNHNS, CDR2 SASEGT.

The J gene is TRBJ2-3, the V gene TRBV6-1, with 9 bases identical to TRBD1. CDR3 length: 13 amino acids. Germline V gene sequence: CDR1 MNHNS, CDR2 SASEGT. Trimming cost V 6 bases and J 8 bases; bases outside gene matches: 6. The CDR3 sequence: CASSGQGTGTQYF. In nucleotides, the CDR3 is TGTGCCAGCAGCGGACAGGGGACCGGTACGCAGTATTTT.

This clone was counted once. The rearrangement joins TRBV2 to TRBJ2-7; 16 bases fit TRBD2. This CDR3 has 17 residues. V was pared by 4 bases and J by 5 bases, with 8 bases of the junction left unmatched. Per the germline V gene, CDR1 is SNHLY and CDR2 is FYNNEI. Here the CDR3 DNA reads TGTGCCAGCAGTGGGGGACTAGCGGGAGGGCCGGCTCACGAGCAGTACTTC. Its translation: CASSGGLAGGPAHEQYF.